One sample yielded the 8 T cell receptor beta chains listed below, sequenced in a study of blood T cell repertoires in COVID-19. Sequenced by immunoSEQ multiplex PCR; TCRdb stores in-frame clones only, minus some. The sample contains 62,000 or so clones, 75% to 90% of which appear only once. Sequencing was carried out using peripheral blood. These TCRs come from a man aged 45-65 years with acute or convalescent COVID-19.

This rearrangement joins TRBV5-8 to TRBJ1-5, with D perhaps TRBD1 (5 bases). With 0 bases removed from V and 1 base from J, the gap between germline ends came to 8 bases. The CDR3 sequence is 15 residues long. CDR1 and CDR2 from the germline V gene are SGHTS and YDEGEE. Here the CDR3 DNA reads TGTGCCAGCAGCTTGGACGGGGGAAGCAATCAGCCCCAGCATTTT. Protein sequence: CASSLDGGSNQPQHF.

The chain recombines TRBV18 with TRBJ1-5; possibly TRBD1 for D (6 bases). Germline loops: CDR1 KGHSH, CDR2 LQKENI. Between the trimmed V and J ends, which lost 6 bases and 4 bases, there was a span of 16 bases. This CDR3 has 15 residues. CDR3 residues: CASSPTGINNQPQHF. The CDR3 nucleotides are TGTGCCAGCTCCCCTACAGGGATCAATAATCAGCCCCAGCATTTT.

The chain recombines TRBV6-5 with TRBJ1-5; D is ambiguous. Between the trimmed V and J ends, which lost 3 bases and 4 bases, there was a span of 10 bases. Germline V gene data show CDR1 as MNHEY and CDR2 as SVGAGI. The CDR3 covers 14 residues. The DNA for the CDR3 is TGTGCCAGCAGTTATGGAGGTGGGAATCAGCCCCAGCATTTT. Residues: CASSYGGGNQPQHF.

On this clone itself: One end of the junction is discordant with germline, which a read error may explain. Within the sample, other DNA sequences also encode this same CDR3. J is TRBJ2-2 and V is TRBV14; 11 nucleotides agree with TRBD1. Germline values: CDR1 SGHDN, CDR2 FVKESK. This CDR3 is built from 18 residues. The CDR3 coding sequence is TGCGCCAGCAGTCGGACAGGGGGCGCCCGTTTCTCTCGTTGGGAGCTGTTTTTT. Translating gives CASSRTGGARFSRWELFF.

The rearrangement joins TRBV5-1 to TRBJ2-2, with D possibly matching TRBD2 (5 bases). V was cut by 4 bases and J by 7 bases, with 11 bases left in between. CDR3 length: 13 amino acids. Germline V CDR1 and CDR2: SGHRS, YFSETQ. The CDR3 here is CASSQRTDGELFF. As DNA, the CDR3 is TGCGCCAGCAGCCAGCGGACGGACGGGGAGCTGTTTTTT.

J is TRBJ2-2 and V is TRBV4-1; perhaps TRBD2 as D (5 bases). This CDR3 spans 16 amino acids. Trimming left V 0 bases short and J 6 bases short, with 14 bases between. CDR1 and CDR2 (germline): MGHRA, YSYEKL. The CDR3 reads CASSQEDRLAAGELFF. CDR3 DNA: TGCGCCAGCAGCCAAGAAGATCGGCTAGCTGCCGGGGAGCTGTTTTTT.

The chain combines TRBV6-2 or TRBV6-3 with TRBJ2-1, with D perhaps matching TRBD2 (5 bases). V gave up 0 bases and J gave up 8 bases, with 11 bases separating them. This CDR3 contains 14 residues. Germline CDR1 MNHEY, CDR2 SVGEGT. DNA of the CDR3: TGTGCCAGCAGTTACTCGTCTAGCTCCTATGAGCAGTTCTTC. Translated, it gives CASSYSSSSYEQFF.

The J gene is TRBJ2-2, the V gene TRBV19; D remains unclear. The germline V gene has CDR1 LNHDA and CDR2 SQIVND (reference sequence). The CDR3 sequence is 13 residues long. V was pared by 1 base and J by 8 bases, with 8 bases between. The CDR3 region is CASSIAGSGELFF. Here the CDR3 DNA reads TGTGCCAGTAGTATAGCAGGTTCGGGGGAGCTGTTTTTT.